What follows are 8 T cell receptor beta chains derived from one specimen sequenced in a study of T cell responses to AZD1222 COVID-19 vaccine. The table came from immunoSEQ multiplex PCR; TCRdb's copy has only in-frame clones and leaves some out. The table has under 200,000 clones, almost 90% seen once; the top ten hold around 5.5%. The starting material was peripheral blood, obtained on day 0 of AZD1222 vaccination. The receptors shown here come from an adult in good health.

This clone was seen more than once but under ten times. V is TRBV19 and J is TRBJ2-5; a weak D match, TRBD1 (7 bases). V was shortened by 7 bases and J by 9 bases, with 21 bases between the two germline ends. The CDR3 covers 14 residues. Per germline, CDR1 LNHDA and CDR2 SQIVND (reference sequence). DNA of the CDR3: TGTGCCAGTAACCTGGGACAGTCCGGGGAGGCCCAGTACTTC. Translated, it gives CASNLGQSGEAQYF.

The J gene is TRBJ2-1, the V gene TRBV24-1, with D possibly being TRBD2 (6 bases). Between the trimmed V and J ends, which lost 2 bases and 4 bases, there was a span of 11 bases. The CDR3 is made up of 15 amino acids. Germline V gene sequence: CDR1 KGHDR, CDR2 SFDVKD. CDR3 nucleotides: TGTGCCACCAGTGATTCCCGGGAGATGTACAATGAGCAGTTCTTC. Translated, it gives CATSDSREMYNEQFF.

The chain has TRBV7-2 and TRBJ2-7; D not certain. The CDR3 extends over 14 amino acids. V shed 0 bases and J shed 2 bases, with 8 bases lying between them. Germline CDR1 SGHTA, CDR2 FQGNSA. CDR3 in amino acids: CASSLAATAYEQYF. The CDR3 DNA reads as TGTGCCAGCAGCTTAGCGGCGACGGCCTACGAGCAGTACTTC. Full variable domain (outside the CDR3, taken from reference TRBV7-2 and TRBJ2-7): GAGVSQSPSNKVTEKGKDVELRCDPISGHTALYWYRQSLGQGLEFLIYFQGNSAPDKSGLPSDRFSAERTGGSVSTLTIQRTQQEDSAVYLCASSLAATAYEQYFGPGTRLTVT.

The V gene is TRBV19, the J gene TRBJ1-1, with 8 bases aligning to TRBD1. Germline trimming cut 7 bases from V and 5 bases from J; bases unmatched to any gene: 6. The CDR3 extends over 13 amino acids. Germline V gene data show CDR1 as LNHDA and CDR2 as SQIVND (reference sequence). CDR3 protein: CASKTGGGTEAFF. The CDR3 DNA reads as TGTGCCAGTAAAACAGGGGGTGGTACTGAAGCTTTCTTT.

This clone was recorded a few times. The CDR3 bases are TGTGCCAGCTCACCGGGGGGGAGGGGTCAGCCCCAGCATTTT. Its translation: CASSPGGRGQPQHF. This rearrangement joins TRBV18 to TRBJ1-5, with D perhaps TRBD1 (5 bases). The CDR3 runs to 14 residues. Trimming stripped 3 bases from V and 6 bases from J, with 12 bases between. From germline, CDR1 is KGHSH and CDR2 LQKENI.

This clone showed up just once. The V call is TRBV7-9, the J call TRBJ2-7; D unclear. Per the germline V gene, CDR1 is SEHNR and CDR2 is FQNEAQ (reference sequence). V dropped 3 bases and J dropped 3 bases, with 18 bases sitting between them. CDR3 length: 16 amino acids. The CDR3 here is CASSFSRTSTVYEQYF. In nucleotides, the CDR3 is TGTGCCAGCAGCTTCTCTAGGACCTCTACGGTCTACGAGCAGTACTTC.

The rearrangement links TRBV9 to TRBJ2-3; the match to TRBD2 covers 14 bases. The V segment lost 4 bases and the J segment 5 bases; nucleotides outside the gene matches: 9. CDR1 and CDR2 (germline): SGDLS, YYNGEE. The CDR3 extends over 17 amino acids. The CDR3 is CASSPRLAGGPGDTQYF. The CDR3 DNA is TGTGCCAGCAGCCCACGACTAGCGGGAGGGCCAGGAGATACGCAGTATTTT.

This rearrangement joins TRBV4-2 to TRBJ1-2; the D gene is possibly TRBD1 (6 bases). Germline-derived CDR1 and CDR2 are LGHNA and YNFKEQ. This CDR3 comprises 18 residues. The germline V and J ends were trimmed by 0 bases and 3 bases, with 20 bases remaining between them. The CDR3: CASSQDWRAAGDYYGYTF. The CDR3, as DNA: TGTGCCAGCAGCCAAGATTGGAGGGCGGCAGGGGATTACTATGGCTACACCTTC.